One and the same sample provided the 4 T cell receptor beta chains below, sequenced in a study of response to subunit inactivated influenza vaccine. TCRdb redid the calling of the RT-PCR reads with MiXCR, one entry per CDR3 protein. The table lists some 520,000 distinct CDR3 sequences, about 17% of them singletons. Sequencing was performed on CD4+ T cells sorted from PBMCs, taken around 25 months after vaccination. Source of these receptors: a man in his fifties or sixties who received an inactivated influenza vaccine.

This clonotype was recorded once. CDR3 in DNA: TGCAGTGCTAGAGATCATTCTAGCGTCGCCGGGGAGCTGTTTTTT. This encodes CSARDHSSVAGELFF. The chain joins TRBV20-1 to TRBJ2-2; maybe TRBD2 (6 bases). In germline, CDR1 is DFQATT, CDR2 SNEGSKA (reference sequence). The CDR3 length is 15 residues. The ends were cut back, 0 bases at V and 6 bases at J, with 14 bases in the middle.

This clonotype was detected many times. The V gene is TRBV27, the J gene TRBJ2-7; possibly TRBD2 for D (6 bases). Germline CDR1 is MNHEY and CDR2 is SMNVEV (reference sequence). V dropped 3 bases and J dropped 6 bases, with 15 bases sitting between them. The CDR3 spans 14 residues. This CDR3 reads CASSFLGLNPEQYF. In DNA, the CDR3 is TGTGCCAGCAGTTTTCTCGGACTAAATCCCGAGCAGTACTTC.

The chain has TRBV12-5 and TRBJ2-3, with 10 bases that match TRBD1. V lost 7 bases and J lost 5; bases outside the gene matches: 6. Per the germline V gene, CDR1 is LGHNT and CDR2 is FRNRAP. The CDR3 consists of 14 residues. The CDR3, as DNA: TGTGCTAGTGCCAAAGACAGGGGGCAAGATACGCAGTATTTT. Protein: CASAKDRGQDTQYF.

This clonotype appeared a few times. The chain has TRBV12-3 or TRBV12-4 and TRBJ1-1; D is uncertain. V lost 1 base and J 1 base, leaving 10 bases between the germline ends. This CDR3 region has 15 residues. The CDR3: CASSLVVQPNTEAFF. The CDR3 nucleotides read TGTGCCAGCAGTTTAGTAGTACAGCCGAACACTGAAGCTTTCTTT.